The present T cell receptor (beta chain) was sequenced within a study of blood T cell repertoires in COVID-19. Only in-frame clones appear in the TCRdb table, and some are missing; sequencing was by immunoSEQ multiplex PCR. The table includes under 300,000 clones, 87% detected once. The CDR3 loop spans 16 amino acids. V shed 9 bases and J 9 bases; nucleotides not matched to a gene: 18. Germline V gene sequence: CDR1 MDHEN, CDR2 SYDVKM. The chain recombines TRBV28 with TRBJ2-1; 9 positions match TRBD1. The specimen sequenced was PBMCs or T cells enriched from blood (not recorded which). The receptor's source is a woman in her twenties or thirties with acute COVID-19. CDR3 bases: TGTGCCAGTCATCGTGGGGGACAGGGATTGTTGGCTGAGCAGTTCTTC. It encodes CASHRGGQGLLAEQFF.